This TCR beta chain was found in a study of blood T cell repertoires in COVID-19. The study recruited people aged about 18 to 89 years across approximately 25 US areas. Cohorts were determined from participant-reported clinical history. Original processing methods: Reference gene primer amplification yielded estimated nucleated cell counts. Clones were sequenced by immunoSEQ multiplex PCR, and TCRdb holds only the in-frame ones, with some missing. That table supplies the V and J calls and clone size; D and trimming were determined from the DNA. Of about 440,000 clones listed, around 90% are singletons. The source material was PBMCs or T cells enriched from blood (not recorded which). This TCR was sampled from a man aged 18-30 years who had recovered from COVID-19.

CDR3 sequence (DNA): TGCAGTGCTAAACGAGGCTACGAGCAGTACTTC. Protein product: CSAKRGYEQYF. J is TRBJ2-7 and V is TRBV20-1; the D is unclear. Trimming shortened V by 4 bases and J by 3 bases, and 7 bases separated the two germline ends. The CDR3 is made up of 11 amino acids. CDR1 is DFQATT, CDR2 SNEGSKA, per germline (reference sequence).